The 7 T cell receptor beta chains listed next were all sequenced from one sample in a study of T-cell memory formation after mild COVID-19. Each CDR3 protein is one row after TCRdb ran MiXCR on the 5' RACE reads. The table includes roughly 100,000 distinct CDR3 sequences, around an eighth detected once. Sequenced material: PBMCs or a T cell subset sorted from them (not recorded which). All receptors derive from an adult woman who had mild COVID-19 (a few samples of this study predate the infection). Cell type and time point are not known.

This clonotype was seen only a few times. The rearrangement joins TRBV7-8 to TRBJ1-1; D gene unclear. V was cut by 4 bases and J by 3 bases, with 15 bases left in between. The length of the CDR3 is 15 residues. CDR1 is SGHVS and CDR2 is FQNEAQ in the germline V gene. Here the CDR3 reads CASSSRTPPDTEAFF. For the CDR3, the DNA is TGTGCCAGCAGCTCACGTACCCCGCCAGACACTGAAGCTTTCTTT. Using reference TRBV7-8 and TRBJ1-1 for the parts outside the CDR3, the full variable domain is GAGVSQSPRYKVAKRGQDVALRCDPISGHVSLFWYQQALGQGPEFLTYFQNEAQLDKSGLPSDRFFAERPEGSVSTLKIQRTQQEDSAVYLCASSSRTPPDTEAFFGQGTRLTVV.

The rearrangement links TRBV5-1 to TRBJ2-5; 9 nucleotides match TRBD1. V shed 4 bases, J shed 7 bases, and the junction held 8 bases outside the gene matches. CDR1 and CDR2 from the germline V gene are SGHRS and YFSETQ. There are 14 residues in the CDR3. The CDR3 nucleotides are TGCGCCAGCAGCCCGGGACAGGGCATTGGGACCCAGTACTTC. It is translated as CASSPGQGIGTQYF.

CDR3 residues: CASSQGALARGAYNEQFF. Here the CDR3 DNA reads TGCGCCAGCAGCCAAGGAGCTCTGGCCCGCGGGGCCTACAATGAGCAGTTCTTC. The V and J genes are TRBV4-1 and TRBJ2-1, with a tentative D call TRBD2 (6 bases). CDR1 MGHRA and CDR2 YSYEKL come from the germline V gene. The CDR3 extends over 18 amino acids. Trimming left V 1 base short and J 2 bases short, with 18 bases between.

This clonotype was counted at least ten times. The genes are TRBV11-2 and TRBJ2-1; D unresolved. The CDR3 has 15 amino acids. V was pared by 1 base and J by 0 bases, with 7 bases between. Germline lookup yields CDR1 SGHAT and CDR2 FQNNGV. The CDR3 reads CASSLVGFSYNEQFF. The CDR3, as DNA: TGTGCCAGCAGCTTAGTGGGGTTCTCCTACAATGAGCAGTTCTTC.

The J gene is TRBJ1-2, the V gene TRBV6-6; the match to TRBD1 covers 7 bases. With 2 bases clipped from V and 2 bases from J, the junction kept 2 bases outside the gene matches. The germline V gene encodes CDR1 MNHNY and CDR2 SVGAGI (reference sequence). CDR3 length equals 14 residues. Here the CDR3 reads CASSYGDSNYGYTF. DNA for the CDR3: TGTGCCAGCAGTTACGGGGACAGCAACTATGGCTACACCTTC.

The V gene is TRBV4-1, the J gene TRBJ2-3; weak D call: TRBD2 (7 bases). Germline loops: CDR1 MGHRA, CDR2 YSYEKL. Trimming shortened V by 1 base and J by 5 bases, and 13 bases separated the two germline ends. The CDR3 has 15 amino acids. The CDR3 sequence: CASSQAGGPQDTQYF. Here the CDR3 DNA reads TGCGCCAGCAGCCAAGCCGGGGGGCCCCAAGATACGCAGTATTTT.

A few counts support this clonotype. The rearrangement uses TRBV4-3 and TRBJ2-3; no clear D. Germline V gene sequence: CDR1 LGHNA, CDR2 YSLEER. The CDR3 extends over 15 amino acids. The V and J ends lost 4 bases and 1 base respectively, with 12 bases between them. CDR3 sequence (DNA): TGCGCCAGCAGCCCTAGTGACTTCCGCACAGATACGCAGTATTTT. Its translation: CASSPSDFRTDTQYF.